The source of this TCR beta chain is a study of long-term antiretroviral therapy in people with HIV. This clone was detected only a few times. The CDR3 spans 13 residues. Deletions cut 1 base from V and 2 bases from J, with 4 bases between. Germline V gene lookup returns CDR1 SGHRS and CDR2 YFSETQ. Investigators performed immunoSEQ version v3.0 at survey level. The data were produced by immunoSEQ multiplex PCR, yet TCRdb's version contains in-frame clones alone and is incomplete. The profile shows about 20,000 clones, 75% to 95% of them singletons. This TCR was recovered from a woman in her 30s with HIV. Sample: unsorted PBMCs, taken approximately 4.5 years before starting antiretroviral therapy. The V gene is TRBV5-1, the J gene TRBJ2-1, with D uncertain. The CDR3: CASSLKAYNEQFF. The CDR3 coding sequence is TGCGCCAGCAGCTTGAAAGCCTACAATGAGCAGTTCTTC.